Detailed here is one T cell receptor beta chain. Its antigen is not identified. Specified treatment: roughly 18 received Ad26.COV2.S at low or high dose, single or two shots; about five received placebo; per-sample allocation not given. Repertoires come from day 63 after the first vaccine or placebo injection. Built on an Ad26 vector, the vaccine expressed Wuhan-strain SARS-CoV-2 spike. The data are from a study of Ad26.COV2.S vaccination and SARS-CoV-2 variants. About the research overall: Intramuscular Ad26.COV2.S at 5x10^10 or 1x10^11 viral particles.

Findings and caveats of the study: Placebo recipients had lower spike-specific TCR breadth than vaccine recipients. Breadth of non-spike TCRs did not differ between vaccinees and placebo recipients.

This table comes from immunoSEQ multiplex PCR, and its TCRdb copy is limited to in-frame clones, with some not included. Of about 260,000 clones in the sample, around nine tenths were seen once. Germline loops: CDR1 MNHEY, CDR2 SMNVEV (reference sequence). The germline V and J ends were trimmed by 7 bases and 5 bases, with 15 bases remaining between them. This CDR3 is built from 14 residues. The chain combines TRBV27 with TRBJ2-1; D might be TRBD2 (6 bases). The receptor's source is a person between 18 and 65 years old who received the Ad26.COV2.S COVID-19 vaccine or a placebo. The source material was peripheral blood, sampled in a trial of Ad26.COV2.S vaccine versus placebo. This CDR3 is CASIMTSVDNEQFF. The CDR3 DNA follows: TGTGCCAGCATAATGACTAGTGTTGACAATGAGCAGTTCTTC.